What follows is one T cell receptor (beta chain) and its context. Its antigen remains undetermined. No base qualities exist here, and no much larger clone lies one base off it. Genomic DNA was isolated from the sorted cells so that the TCRbeta CDR3 region could be sequenced. The immunoSEQ Assay was used to sequence the TCRbeta CDR3 regions. Drawn from immuneACCESS, this table holds only the in-frame rearrangements with V and J called that TCRdb kept. Clones are partly lost; checked studies trace under half to an unresolved V gene and leave the rest unexplained. The sample table records some 94,000 clones; 92% of these occur just once. 3.4% of the sample comes from the top ten. Between the V and J ends, shortened by 6 bases and 1 base respectively, the junction contains 9 bases. CDR1 MNHEY and CDR2 SVGAGI are derived from the germline V gene. The CDR3 goes from the cysteine to the phenylalanine over 14 residues. The DNA shown is the 42-base CDR3, in frame from base 1.

This sample stems from a study of OX40 agonist ivuxolimab in advanced cancers. For the wider study: Ivuxolimab was a fully human IgG2 agonistic monoclonal antibody targeting the costimulatory receptor OX40 (CD134). The paper reports the monotherapy dose-escalation portion (N of about 50 patients) of the phase I ivuxolimab trial. Prior anti-PD-1, anti-PD-L1 or anti-CTLA-4 therapy was permitted, and checkpoint inhibitors had been received by about two fifths of dose-escalation patients. Three dose-escalation patients achieved partial responses, one with hepatocellular carcinoma and two with cutaneous melanoma. Peripheral TCRbeta sequencing aimed to test whether ivuxolimab altered TCR sequence diversity and caused clonal T-cell expansion. Of the approximately 50 dose-escalation patients, hepatocellular carcinoma was present in approximately 20, melanoma in roughly 15, renal cell carcinoma in 9 and head and neck cancer in 9. Intravenous ivuxolimab was administered to patients every 2 weeks at six dose levels: 0.01, 0.1, 0.3, 1.5, 3 and 10 mg/kg. In the dose-escalation cohort, 75% to 85% of patients were male, and the mean age was approximately 60 years with a range of roughly 20 to 85.

Overall study outcomes, separate from this receptor: The antigen specificity of the clonally expanded peripheral T cells was not determined. Partial responders in the 0.1-3.0 mg/kg groups had among the lowest normalized peripheral clonal expansion, especially among CD8+ T cells. At doses of 0.1 to 3.0 mg/kg, clonal expansion of both CD4+ and CD8+ T cells in blood was seen between baseline and week 6. Low levels of normalized T-cell clonal expansion were also shown by some nonresponding patients. After ivuxolimab, more expanded clones were found on average in CD8+ T cells than in CD4+ T cells.

The trial excluded patients who had a history of autoimmune disease or who were on systemic immunosuppression. In every dose cohort, peripheral blood was drawn for TCR sequencing at baseline, cycle 4 day 1, and cycle 7 day 1. Samples were obtained from an open-label, multicenter, first-in-human phase I dose-escalation trial of ivuxolimab. Adults with locally advanced or metastatic melanoma, renal cell, hepatocellular, or head and neck squamous cell carcinoma were enrolled in the trial. CD4+ and CD8+ T cells were sorted separately from peripheral blood before TCR sequencing. The receptor comes from an adult with an advanced solid tumor such as melanoma, head and neck, liver or kidney cancer. Material: CD4+ or CD8+ T cells sorted from blood, obtained in a trial of the OX40 agonist ivuxolimab. The receptor chain draws on TRBV6-5 and TRBJ2-2, with TRBD2 tentatively as D gene (5 bases match). In nucleotide form, the sequence is TGTGCCAGCAGGGTGGGGAGGAACACCGGGGAGCTGTTTTTT. Its protein is CASRVGRNTGELFF.